Below, 23 T cell receptor beta chains from the same sample are listed, as sequenced in a study of cytomegalovirus exposure and HLA in healthy donors. The PCR had 60 Vbeta and 13 Jbeta primers. Data came from immunoSEQ multiplex PCR; TCRdb stores just in-frame clones and leaves some out. This sample carries 150,000 to 250,000 clones, with approximately 0.74% going to the ten biggest clones. Sequenced input: PBMCs. Every receptor here comes from a boy between 10 and 17 years old in good health and CMV-seronegative.

The V gene is TRBV7-3, the J gene TRBJ2-2; tentative D call: TRBD1 (5 bases). Trimming took 2 bases from V and 5 from J, leaving 9 bases between them. Germline V lookup: CDR1 SGHTA, CDR2 FQGTGA. The CDR3 contains 14 residues. CDR3 region: CASSLGARTGELFF. The CDR3 bases are TGTGCCAGCAGCTTAGGGGCCCGGACCGGGGAGCTGTTTTTT.

The chain couples TRBV9 to TRBJ2-1, with 13 bases fitting TRBD2. From germline, CDR1 is SGDLS and CDR2 YYNGEE. The CDR3 consists of 15 residues. Losses at the gene ends were 4 bases for V and 7 bases for J; bases not matched to a gene: 5. As DNA, the CDR3 is TGTGCCAGCAGCCCGGGGACTAGCGGGGAAAATGAGCAGTTCTTC. Protein: CASSPGTSGENEQFF.

V usage is TRBV4-2 and J usage is TRBJ2-5; the D is unclear. This CDR3 spans 11 amino acids. V was clipped by 5 bases and J by 2 bases, with 3 bases between them. The germline gives CDR1 LGHNA, CDR2 YNFKEQ. The CDR3 reads CASSTQETQYF. In DNA, the CDR3 is TGTGCCAGCAGCACACAAGAGACCCAGTACTTC.

The chain has TRBV9 and TRBJ2-5, with D perhaps TRBD1 (5 bases). The CDR3 is 15 amino acids. Trimming stripped 0 bases from V and 5 bases from J, with 14 bases between. Germline assignment: CDR1 SGDLS and CDR2 YYNGEE. As DNA, the CDR3 is TGTGCCAGCAGCGTAGCTGGGGCGCTAGGGGAGACCCAGTACTTC. It translates to CASSVAGALGETQYF.

The rearrangement links TRBV19 to TRBJ2-1, with D possibly being TRBD2 (7 bases). Germline V CDR1 and CDR2: LNHDA, SQIVND (reference sequence). The CDR3 is made up of 15 amino acids. V lost 3 bases, J lost 8 bases, and 17 bases lay in between. CDR3 DNA sequence: TGTGCCAGTAGTATTGGTTACGGGGGGCCATATGAGCAGTTCTTC. Translating gives CASSIGYGGPYEQFF.

In nucleotides, the CDR3 is TGTGCCAGCAGTGCCAGGACAGGGAGCAATCAGCCCCAGCATTTT. Translated, it gives CASSARTGSNQPQHF. The chain couples TRBV28 to TRBJ1-5; 8 nucleotides agree with TRBD1. Trimming cost V 5 bases and J 1 base; bases outside gene matches: 4. The CDR3 loop spans 15 amino acids. Germline CDR1 reads MDHEN; CDR2 reads SYDVKM.

This chain joins TRBV9 and TRBJ1-1; D call uncertain. Trimming took 0 bases from V and 1 from J, leaving 10 bases between them. The CDR3 has 15 residues. The germline V gene has CDR1 SGDLS and CDR2 YYNGEE. The CDR3 reads CASSVDGRPNTEAFF. In nucleotides, the CDR3 is TGTGCCAGCAGCGTAGATGGGCGCCCGAACACTGAAGCTTTCTTT.

The chain employs TRBV9 and TRBJ2-5; 13 bases agree with TRBD2. Germline loops: CDR1 SGDLS, CDR2 YYNGEE. With 1 base clipped from V and 3 bases from J, the junction kept 6 bases outside the gene matches. The CDR3 is 17 residues long. The CDR3 DNA reads TGTGCCAGCAGCGTATGGGGGACTAGCGGGGTAAAAGAGACCCAGTACTTC. It codes for CASSVWGTSGVKETQYF.

V gene TRBV6-5 combines with J gene TRBJ1-2, with D tentatively TRBD1 (6 bases). Trimming took off 2 bases at V and 4 bases at J, with 11 bases between the two ends. The CDR3 contains 14 residues. Germline V gene sequence: CDR1 MNHEY, CDR2 SVGAGI. CDR3 in amino acids: CASSYGQGTYGYTF. In DNA form, the CDR3 reads TGTGCCAGCAGTTACGGGCAGGGGACCTATGGCTACACCTTC.

V is TRBV19 and J is TRBJ1-1, with 11 bases identical to TRBD1. This CDR3 is 13 amino acids long. The V gene's germline CDR1 is LNHDA and CDR2 SQIVND (reference sequence). J gave up 8 bases and V 6 bases, and 5 bases lay outside the gene matches. The CDR3, as DNA: TGTGCCAGTAGCGCGGACAGGGGGCGCGAAGCTTTCTTT. Translating it yields CASSADRGREAFF.

This chain uses TRBV19 with TRBJ1-4, with D perhaps matching TRBD1 (6 bases). With 8 bases removed from V and 4 bases from J, the gap between germline ends came to 11 bases. The germline V gene encodes CDR1 LNHDA and CDR2 SQIVND (reference sequence). CDR3 length: 13 residues. Here the CDR3 DNA reads TGTGCCAGTTCGACAGGCTATAATGAAAAACTGTTTTTT. Translation: CASSTGYNEKLFF. The entire variable domain, with the rest obtained from reference TRBV19 and TRBJ1-4, is as follows: DGGITQSPKYLFRKEGQNVTLSCEQNLNHDAMYWYRQDPGQGLRLIYYSQIVNDFQKGDIAEGYSVSREKKESFPLTVTSAQKNPTAFYLCASSTGYNEKLFFGSGTQLSVL.

The chain combines TRBV6-1 with TRBJ2-7; 7 bases align to TRBD1. The CDR3 runs to 15 residues. The V gene's germline CDR1 is MNHNS and CDR2 SASEGT. Trimming removed 1 base from V and 3 bases from J; junction bases left unmatched: 6. The CDR3 reads CASSEGQGPFYEQYF. CDR3 sequence (DNA): TGTGCCAGCAGTGAAGGACAGGGACCCTTCTACGAGCAGTACTTC.

The chain employs TRBV6-5 and TRBJ2-6; D is uncertain. Trimming left V 2 bases short and J 3 bases short, with 8 bases between. Per the germline V gene, CDR1 is MNHEY and CDR2 is SVGAGI. This CDR3 region has 15 residues. The CDR3 coding sequence is TGTGCCAGCAGTTACGCCCTGAGTGGGGCCAACGTCCTGACTTTC. Residues: CASSYALSGANVLTF.

V usage is TRBV30 and J usage is TRBJ2-7; D unresolved. Germline CDR1 is GTSNPN and CDR2 is SVGIG (reference sequence). The CDR3 is made up of 13 amino acids. The CDR3 DNA follows: TGTGCTTCCTCTCGTCTCAGCTCCTACGAGCAGTACTTC. Translation: CASSRLSSYEQYF.

CDR3 DNA: TGTGCCAGCAGTGACTCCGCGGGGTCCCAAGAGACCCAGTACTTC. Residues: CASSDSAGSQETQYF. V gene TRBV6-4 combines with J gene TRBJ2-5; D perhaps matches TRBD2 (6 bases). The V gene lost 0 bases and the J gene lost 1 base, with 9 bases spanning the gap. Per germline, CDR1 MRHNA and CDR2 SNTAGT. This CDR3 region has 15 residues.

V gene TRBV9 combines with J gene TRBJ2-1, with 8 bases fitting TRBD2. Trimming removed 1 base from V and 2 bases from J; junction bases left unmatched: 2. Germline V gene sequence: CDR1 SGDLS, CDR2 YYNGEE. The CDR3 has 15 residues. The DNA for the CDR3 is TGTGCCAGCAGCGTAAAGCGGGGGACCTACAATGAGCAGTTCTTC. Protein product: CASSVKRGTYNEQFF. Looking up the rest from reference TRBV9 and TRBJ2-1 gives the full variable domain: DSGVTQTPKHLITATGQRVTLRCSPRSGDLSVYWYQQSLDQGLQFLIQYYNGEERAKGNILERFSAQQFPDLHSELNLSSLELGDSALYFCASSVKRGTYNEQFFGPGTRLTVL.

The rearrangement links TRBV29-1 to TRBJ1-2, with D unresolved. This CDR3 contains 12 residues. The V end was cut by 4 bases, the J end by 4 bases, with 10 bases between. Germline lookup yields CDR1 SQVTM and CDR2 ANQGSEA. The DNA for the CDR3 is TGCAGCGTTGTCGATCGCGGCTATGGCTACACCTTC. The encoded protein is CSVVDRGYGYTF.

The CDR3 nucleotides read TGTGCCAGCAGCTCCGGGGGAATCACAGATACGCAGTATTTT. It translates to CASSSGGITDTQYF. V and J are TRBV5-6 and TRBJ2-3; possibly TRBD2 for D (6 bases). V was pared by 3 bases and J by 2 bases, with 10 bases between. Germline CDR1 SGHDT, CDR2 YYEEEE. The CDR3 is 14 residues long.

The CDR3 coding sequence is TGTGCCAGCAGAACAGGCCACAGGGACACTGAAGCTTTCTTT. Translating it yields CASRTGHRDTEAFF. V usage is TRBV2 and J usage is TRBJ1-1; a weak D match, TRBD1 (6 bases). The CDR3 sequence is 14 residues long. The V end was cut by 6 bases, the J end by 3 bases, with 14 bases between. Germline lookup yields CDR1 SNHLY and CDR2 FYNNEI.

The rearrangement links TRBV6-6 to TRBJ1-5, with 9 positions matching TRBD1. The CDR3 loop spans 15 amino acids. V lost 9 bases and J lost 1; bases outside the gene matches: 7. The V gene's germline CDR1 is MNHNY and CDR2 SVGAGI (reference sequence). The CDR3 DNA is TGTGCCAGTGCTGGGGGGACAGGGAGCAATCAGCCCCAGCATTTT. Its protein product is CASAGGTGSNQPQHF.

The chain is built from TRBV20-1 and TRBJ2-5, with D perhaps matching TRBD1 (6 bases). The assigned J gene may be wrong: the sequence end matches TRBJ2-7 better. CDR3 length: 11 residues. Germline V gene sequence: CDR1 DFQATT, CDR2 SNEGSKA (reference sequence). CDR3 sequence (DNA): TGCAGTGCTTACAGGGCCTACGAGCAGTACTTC. It yields the protein CSAYRAYEQYF.

The chain recombines TRBV5-1 with TRBJ1-4; tentative D call: TRBD1 (5 bases). V lost 0 bases to trimming and J lost 8 bases, with 11 bases between them. This CDR3 has 14 amino acids. The germline V gene has CDR1 SGHRS and CDR2 YFSETQ. The CDR3 reads CASSLGGGFEKLFF. The CDR3 region has the DNA TGCGCCAGCAGCTTGGGCGGGGGTTTCGAAAAACTGTTTTTT.

This chain connects TRBV7-9 to TRBJ1-4; TRBD1 might be the D (6 bases). CDR1 is SEHNR and CDR2 is FQNEAQ in the germline V gene (reference sequence). CDR3 size: 15 residues. Trimming took 0 bases from V and 5 from J, leaving 10 bases between them. The CDR3 protein is CASSLAWGPNEKLFF. CDR3 nucleotides: TGTGCCAGCAGCTTAGCCTGGGGGCCGAATGAAAAACTGTTTTTT.